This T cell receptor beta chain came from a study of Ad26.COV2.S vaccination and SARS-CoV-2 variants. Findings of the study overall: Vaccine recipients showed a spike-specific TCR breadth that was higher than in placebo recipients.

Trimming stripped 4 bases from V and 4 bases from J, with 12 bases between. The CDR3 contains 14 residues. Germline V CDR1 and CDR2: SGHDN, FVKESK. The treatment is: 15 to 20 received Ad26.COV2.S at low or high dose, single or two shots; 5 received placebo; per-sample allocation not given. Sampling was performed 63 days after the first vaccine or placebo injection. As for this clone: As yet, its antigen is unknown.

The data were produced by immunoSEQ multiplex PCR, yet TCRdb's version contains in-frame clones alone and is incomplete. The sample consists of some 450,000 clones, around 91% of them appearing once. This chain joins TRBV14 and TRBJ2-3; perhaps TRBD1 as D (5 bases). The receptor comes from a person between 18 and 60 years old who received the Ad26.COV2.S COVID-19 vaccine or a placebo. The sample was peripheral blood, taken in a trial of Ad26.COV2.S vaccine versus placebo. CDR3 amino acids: CASSPQDRPDTQYF. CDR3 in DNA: TGTGCCAGCAGCCCACAGGACCGGCCAGATACGCAGTATTTT.